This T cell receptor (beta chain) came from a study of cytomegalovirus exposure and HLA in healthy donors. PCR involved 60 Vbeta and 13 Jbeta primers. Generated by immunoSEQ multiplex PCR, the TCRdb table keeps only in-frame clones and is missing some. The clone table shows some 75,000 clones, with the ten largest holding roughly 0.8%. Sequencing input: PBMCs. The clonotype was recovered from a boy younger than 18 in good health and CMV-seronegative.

The CDR3 region has the DNA TGCGCCAGCAGCCAGGCCGGGACAGGGGGGGCTATGGGTGAAAAACTGTTTTTT. Protein sequence: CASSQAGTGGAMGEKLFF. This rearrangement joins TRBV4-1 to TRBJ1-4, with TRBD1 matching over 11 bases. CDR1 and CDR2 from the germline V gene are MGHRA and YSYEKL. The CDR3 length is 18 residues. The trim removed 3 bases at V and 7 bases at J, leaving 13 bases unmatched.